In its sample, the clone carrying this T cell receptor beta chain was seen once. Without the conserved terminal phenylalanine or tryptophan, this CDR3 likely stems from a read error. This CDR3 contains 13 residues. Germline V CDR1 and CDR2: MDHEN, SYDVKM. V lost 8 bases, J lost 6 bases, and 9 bases stayed unmatched. This entry belongs to a study of response to subunit inactivated influenza vaccine. TCRdb called the RT-PCR reads again in MiXCR, with one record for every CDR3 protein. The data hold 500,000 to 600,000 distinct CDR3 sequences, with about an eighth observed a single time. The sequence derives from a man aged 50-60 years who received an inactivated influenza vaccine. This chain uses TRBV28 with TRBJ2-7; TRBD2 matches at 8 bases. Sequences were derived from PBMCs from blood, sampled on the day of vaccination. The CDR3 reads CASASGGWGEQYL. CDR3 nucleotide sequence: TGTGCCAGCGCTTCGGGGGGGTGGGGCGAGCAGTACCTC.